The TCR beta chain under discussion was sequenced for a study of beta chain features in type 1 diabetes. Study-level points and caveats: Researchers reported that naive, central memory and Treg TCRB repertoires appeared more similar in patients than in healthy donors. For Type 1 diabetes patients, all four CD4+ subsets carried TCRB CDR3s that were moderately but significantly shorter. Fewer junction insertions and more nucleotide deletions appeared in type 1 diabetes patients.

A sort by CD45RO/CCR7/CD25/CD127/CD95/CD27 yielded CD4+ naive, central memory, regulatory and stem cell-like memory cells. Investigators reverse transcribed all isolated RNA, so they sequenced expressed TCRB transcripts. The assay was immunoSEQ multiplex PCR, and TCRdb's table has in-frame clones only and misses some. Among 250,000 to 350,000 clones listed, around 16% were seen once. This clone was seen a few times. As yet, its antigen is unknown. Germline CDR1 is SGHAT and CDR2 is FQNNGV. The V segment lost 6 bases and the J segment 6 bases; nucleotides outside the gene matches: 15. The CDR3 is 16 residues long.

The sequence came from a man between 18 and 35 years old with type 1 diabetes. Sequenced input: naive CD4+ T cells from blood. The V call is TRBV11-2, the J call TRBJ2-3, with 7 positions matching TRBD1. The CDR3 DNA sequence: TGTGCCAGCAGACGTTTGAGACAGGGTAGAGGCGATACGCAGTATTTT. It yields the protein CASRRLRQGRGDTQYF.